Listed here is a single T cell receptor beta chain. This specimen comes from a study of T cell responses to AZD1222 COVID-19 vaccine. Repertoires were generated with immunoSEQ multiplex PCR, while TCRdb's copy carries only in-frame clones and drops some. The sample contains 13,000 to 15,000 clones, approximately 84% of which appear only once. Germline loops: CDR1 KGHSH, CDR2 LQKENI. V shed 3 bases and J shed 5 bases, with 11 bases lying between them. The CDR3 totals 13 residues. The origin of this receptor is an adult who received the AZD1222 COVID-19 vaccine. The sample in question was peripheral blood, obtained 28 days after the second AZD1222 dose. V gene TRBV18 combines with J gene TRBJ2-7, with D possibly being TRBD2 (5 bases). The CDR3 region is CASSPGNGNEQYF. The CDR3 DNA is TGTGCCAGCTCACCCGGGAACGGGAACGAGCAGTACTTC.